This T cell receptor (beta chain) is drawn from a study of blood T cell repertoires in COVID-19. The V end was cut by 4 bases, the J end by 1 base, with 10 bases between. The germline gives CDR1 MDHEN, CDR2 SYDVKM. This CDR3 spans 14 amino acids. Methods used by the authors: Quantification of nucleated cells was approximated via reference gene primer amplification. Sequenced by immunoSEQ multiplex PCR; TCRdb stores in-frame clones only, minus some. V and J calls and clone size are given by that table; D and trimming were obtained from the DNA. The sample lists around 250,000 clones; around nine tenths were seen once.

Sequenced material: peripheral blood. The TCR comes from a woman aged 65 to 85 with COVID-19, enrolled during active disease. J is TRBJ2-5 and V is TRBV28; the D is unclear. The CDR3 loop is CASSSPLIQETQYF. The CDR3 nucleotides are TGTGCCAGCAGTTCCCCCCTAATCCAAGAGACCCAGTACTTC.